The rows below give T cell receptor beta chains drawn from one sample of a study of CD8 T cells in ankylosing spondylitis. Via MiXCR, TCRdb re-called the 5' RACE reads, giving one row per CDR3 protein. Among under 150,000 distinct CDR3 sequences listed, 9.3% were seen once. The specimen sequenced was blood, either unsorted or a sorted T cell fraction (not recorded which). These receptors were collected from a male donor with ankylosing spondylitis or in good health (not recorded which). The CDR3 runs from the conserved cysteine through the conserved F or W. A D gene is named only where the DNA matches it firmly. The size of a clone is reported for some rows only, either as once, few or many, or as a class for expanded clones.

d_call	v_call	j_call	clone_size	cdr3_aa
NA	TRBV7-2	TRBJ2-3	many	CASSPTRDTQYF
NA	TRBV27	TRBJ2-1	few	CASSLSAEYNEQFF
TRBD1	TRBV7-2	TRBJ1-2	many	CASSLVGTARYGYTF
TRBD2	TRBV7-6	TRBJ2-2	many	CASGVGAGLTGELFF
TRBD1	TRBV20-1	TRBJ1-6	many	CSASRTGSNNSPLHF
NA	TRBV6-2/TRBV6-3	TRBJ2-7	many	CASSYLGQRYEQYF
NA	TRBV7-2	TRBJ2-1	many	CASSPPGFSYNEQFF
TRBD2	TRBV7-3	TRBJ2-7	many	CASSLGLGEQYF
TRBD2	TRBV5-1	TRBJ2-7	many	CASSFRNLAGESYEQYF
NA	TRBV12-3/TRBV12-4	TRBJ2-2	many	CASSSGELFF
TRBD1	TRBV20-1	TRBJ1-1	NA	CSAIHRGHTEAFF
NA	TRBV7-2	TRBJ2-1	many	CASSSTGAPYNEQFF
TRBD1	TRBV5-1	TRBJ1-1	many	CASSLGDRGNTEAFF
TRBD2	TRBV20-1	TRBJ2-1	NA	CSAEETSGRGYNEQFF
NA	TRBV18	TRBJ1-5	NA	CASSPGADNQPQHF
TRBD2	TRBV14	TRBJ2-7	few	CASSQDLGGSEQYF
TRBD2	TRBV3-1	TRBJ2-1	many	CASSQDQHGRSSGNSEQFF
TRBD1	TRBV5-1	TRBJ2-7	once	CASSWRQGIYEQYF
NA	TRBV7-3	TRBJ2-5	many	CASSLNPPGSGSLETQYF
TRBD2	TRBV30	TRBJ2-3	few	CAWKGTSGSTDTQYF
NA	TRBV18	TRBJ2-2	NA	CASSPTSSGNTGELFF
NA	TRBV5-1	TRBJ2-7	many	CASSLDTAYEQYF
TRBD1	TRBV3-1	TRBJ2-2	many	CASSTILAGQGANTGELFF
NA	TRBV12-3/TRBV12-4	TRBJ1-5	many	CASSFSTGVNQPQHF
NA	TRBV6-5	TRBJ1-6	many	CASSYMGFDNSPLHF
NA	TRBV28	TRBJ2-5	many	CASSLPRKTQETQYF
NA	TRBV3-1	TRBJ2-4	NA	CASSHGNGNSQYF
NA	TRBV7-9	TRBJ2-7	many	CASSLTGTEQYF
NA	TRBV5-1	TRBJ2-7	NA	CASSYGGTATYEQYF
NA	TRBV5-1	TRBJ2-3	many	CASSWGRESDTQYF
TRBD2	TRBV28	TRBJ2-1	many	CASSSGGGSSNEQFF
NA	TRBV4-3	TRBJ2-1	many	CASSQQQSQQFF
NA	TRBV7-9	TRBJ2-3	many	CASSSGQKSDTQYF
TRBD2	TRBV20-1	TRBJ2-7	NA	CSAAGGALEQYF
NA	TRBV5-1	TRBJ2-3	many	CASSLGQTSTDTQYF
NA	TRBV4-1	TRBJ2-1	many	CASSQGVARSSYNEQFF
NA	TRBV20-1	TRBJ2-1	many	CSARTPGRPDEQFF
NA	TRBV12-3/TRBV12-4	TRBJ2-7	many	CASSTRPDGRGQRFYEQYF
NA	TRBV24-1	TRBJ2-3	NA	CATGQPGTDTQYF
NA	TRBV5-1	TRBJ2-7	NA	CASSRESTSYEQYF
TRBD2	TRBV19	TRBJ2-7	many	CASSIDGRYRDEQYF
TRBD2	TRBV18	TRBJ2-1	few	CASSYGLAGSYNEQFF
NA	TRBV20-1	TRBJ1-4	NA	CSARADQVTNEKLFF
TRBD2	TRBV20-1	TRBJ2-7	many	CSALARASGSLLSYEQYF
TRBD2	TRBV5-1	TRBJ2-7	many	CASSFTSGSIYEQYF
TRBD2	TRBV20-1	TRBJ2-1	many	CSARDGLAGGEQFF
NA	TRBV7-2	TRBJ2-1	few	CASSSLGSEQFF
TRBD2	TRBV24-1	TRBJ2-1	many	CATPGTSGGPGVF
TRBD1	TRBV28	TRBJ2-3	many	CASSRQSGTGEDTQYF
TRBD2	TRBV6-1	TRBJ2-1	many	CASTTGGGGSYEQFF
NA	TRBV5-6	TRBJ2-1	NA	CASSLVQGGEQFF
NA	TRBV5-6	TRBJ2-3	many	CASSLEDIRTDTQYF
NA	TRBV6-2/TRBV6-3	TRBJ1-1	many	CASSYPSWLQAVTEAFF
NA	TRBV6-1	TRBJ2-7	few	CASTRTGFYEQYF